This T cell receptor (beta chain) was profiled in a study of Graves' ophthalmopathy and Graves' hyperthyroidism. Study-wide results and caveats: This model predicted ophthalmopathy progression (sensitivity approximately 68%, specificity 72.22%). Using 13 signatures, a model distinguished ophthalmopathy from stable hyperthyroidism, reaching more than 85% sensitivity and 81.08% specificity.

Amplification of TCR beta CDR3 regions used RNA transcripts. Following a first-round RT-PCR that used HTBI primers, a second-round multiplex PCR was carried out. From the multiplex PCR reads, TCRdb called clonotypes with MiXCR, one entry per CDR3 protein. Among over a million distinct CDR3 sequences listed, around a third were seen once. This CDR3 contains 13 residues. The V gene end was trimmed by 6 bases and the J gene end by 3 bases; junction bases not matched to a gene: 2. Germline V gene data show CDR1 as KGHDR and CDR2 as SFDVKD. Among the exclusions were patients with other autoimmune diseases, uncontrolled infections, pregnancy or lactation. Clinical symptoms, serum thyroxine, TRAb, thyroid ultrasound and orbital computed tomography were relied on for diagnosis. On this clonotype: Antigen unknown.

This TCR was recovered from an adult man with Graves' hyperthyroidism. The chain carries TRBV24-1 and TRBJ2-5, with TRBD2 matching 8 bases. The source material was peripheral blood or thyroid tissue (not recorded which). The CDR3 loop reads CATSHGGEETQYF. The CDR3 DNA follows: TGTGCCACCAGTCACGGGGGGGAAGAGACCCAGTACTTC.